A selection of T cell receptor beta chains follows, all from one sample in a study of OX40 agonist ivuxolimab in advanced cancers. Measured with immunoSEQ multiplex PCR; TCRdb has only the in-frame clones, and not every one. The sample lists around 60,000 clones, approximately 81% occurring once. Sequencing was performed on CD4+ or CD8+ T cells sorted from blood, taken in a trial of the OX40 agonist ivuxolimab. Every receptor here comes from an adult with an advanced solid tumor such as melanoma, head and neck, liver or kidney cancer. CDR3s include the opening cysteine and the closing phenylalanine or tryptophan. The D gene is left open where the match is weak. For some rows the clone size is stated as once, few or many, or as a class when expanded; others skip it.

V gene	D gene	J gene	clone size	CDR3 protein	CDR3 DNA
TRBV5-4	TRBD1	TRBJ2-7	.	CASSHPGQKRYEQYF	TGTGCCAGCAGCCACCCGGGACAGAAGCGCTACGAGCAGTACTTC
TRBV15	TRBD1	TRBJ2-3	once	CATSSWTGAVDTQYF	TGTGCCACCAGCAGCTGGACAGGGGCCGTGGATACGCAGTATTTT
TRBV2	TRBD1	TRBJ1-5	.	CASRGGQGYQPQHF	TGTGCCAGCAGGGGTGGACAGGGGTATCAGCCCCAGCATTTT
TRBV19	TRBD2	TRBJ2-2	.	CASRGLADLNTGELFF	TGTGCCAGTAGGGGACTAGCGGATCTAAACACCGGGGAGCTGTTTTTT
TRBV29-1	TRBD2	TRBJ2-1	.	CSVEDTGLAGGVEQFF	TGCAGCGTTGAAGACACGGGACTAGCGGGAGGGGTTGAGCAGTTCTTC
TRBV5-1	.	TRBJ2-1	once	CASSLMTGSSYNEQFF	TGCGCCAGCAGCTTGATGACGGGGAGCTCCTACAATGAGCAGTTCTTC
TRBV10-2	TRBD1	TRBJ1-1	.	CASKKDRGTEAFF	TGCGCCAGCAAGAAGGACAGGGGTACTGAAGCTTTCTTT
TRBV6-5	.	TRBJ1-2	.	CASSFLANLYGYTF	TGTGCCAGCAGTTTTCTCGCCAACCTCTATGGCTACACCTTC
TRBV4-3	.	TRBJ1-2	.	CASSQALSRGGGYTF	TGCGCCAGCAGCCAGGCCCTCTCCCGGGGGGGAGGCTACACCTTC
TRBV6-6	.	TRBJ1-5	.	CASKEWELSNQPQHF	TGTGCCAGCAAGGAATGGGAGTTAAGCAATCAGCCCCAGCATTTT
TRBV7-7	.	TRBJ2-3	few	CASSLEWGSDTQYF	TGTGCCAGCAGCTTAGAATGGGGGTCAGATACGCAGTATTTT
TRBV4-2	.	TRBJ1-4	.	CASRLSPDPSWTNEKLFF	TGTGCCAGCAGGCTTTCCCCGGACCCCTCGTGGACTAATGAAAAACTGTTTTTT
TRBV19	.	TRBJ2-1	.	CASSPDTGLEQFF	TGTGCCAGTAGTCCCGACACAGGTCTAGAGCAGTTCTTC
TRBV7-8	.	TRBJ1-6	few	CASSFYQGGSPLHF	TGTGCCAGCAGCTTCTATCAGGGAGGTTCACCCCTCCACTTT
TRBV6-6	.	TRBJ1-2	.	CASSYSDYRAGGGYTF	TGTGCCAGCAGTTACTCGGACTACAGGGCGGGGGGGGGCTACACCTTC
TRBV7-6	TRBD2	TRBJ2-3	once	CASSLALSGRSTDTQYF	TGTGCCAGCAGCTTAGCTCTTAGCGGGAGAAGCACAGATACGCAGTATTTT
TRBV7-9	TRBD2	TRBJ2-5	.	CASSWGYGGAQYF	TGTGCCAGCAGCTGGGGCTACGGGGGGGCCCAGTACTTC
TRBV14	.	TRBJ2-4	once	CASSQRLAKNIQYF	TGTGCCAGCAGCCAACGATTAGCCAAAAACATTCAGTACTTC
TRBV7-3	TRBD2	TRBJ2-1	.	CASSSRESRGNEQFF	TGTGCCAGCAGCTCGCGGGAGTCAAGAGGTAATGAGCAGTTCTTC
TRBV6-1	TRBD2	TRBJ2-1	.	CASSGVLGREGPNEQFF	TGTGCCAGCAGTGGGGTATTGGGGCGGGAGGGCCCCAATGAGCAGTTCTTC
TRBV6-1	TRBD2	TRBJ2-7	few	CASKEGEGTSYEQYF	TGTGCCAGCAAGGAAGGGGAGGGGACCTCCTACGAGCAGTACTTC
TRBV15	TRBD2	TRBJ2-7	.	CATSRGRAGLATYEQYF	TGTGCCACCAGCAGAGGGAGGGCGGGACTAGCGACCTACGAGCAGTACTTC
TRBV9	.	TRBJ2-2	.	CASSPDPPTNTGELFF	TGTGCCAGCAGCCCTGATCCACCTACGAACACCGGGGAGCTGTTTTTT
TRBV9	TRBD1	TRBJ1-2	.	CASTREGAGYGYTF	TGTGCCAGCACTCGGGAGGGGGCCGGCTATGGCTACACCTTC